This entry describes one T cell receptor (beta chain). Its antigen is still unknown. No much larger clone exists at a distance of one base, and base qualities are not known. This sample stems from a study of shared clonotypes between healthy human individuals (TCRdb year 2020). About the investigation overall: Two women and a few men aged 18 to 49 years were included in the cohort. For each donor, CD4 naive and CD4 memory were each run on three plates, CD8 naive on two plates, and CD8 memory on one plate. The study deeply sequenced blood TCR repertoires of five healthy adults to estimate repertoire size and the extent of clonotype sharing between individuals. Different laboratories and diverse techniques were used to prepare libraries and sequence TCR repertoires, to increase sequencing depth and limit assay-specific biases. Each donor's leukapheresis produced roughly between about 0.9 and 9.5 billion PBMCs.

Using the deep immunoSEQ assay, TCR CDR3 regions were amplified from genomic DNA by multiplex PCR. For each cell subset, the extracted genomic DNA was distributed evenly across all wells of several immunoSEQ 96-well plates, and each plate served as one replicate. Each replicate PCR for sorted subsets received about 220 ng genomic DNA, equal to roughly 33,000 T cell genomes. Purified libraries were quantified with a Qubit 3.0 fluorometer, sized on a Bioanalyzer 2100, and re-quantified with the KAPA Library Quantification kit. Each immunoSEQ 96-well plate was sequenced on its own single-read 150-cycle Illumina NextSeq 550 flow cell. Processing in the source paper ran as follows. Because only junctional sequences without quality scores were contained in the immunoSEQ output, filtering matching that applied to full-length reads could not be performed. Sequences were annotated with PyIR, a Python wrapper for IgBLAST v1.9, using IMGT germline references to assign V/J genes and CDR3. Reads were filtered out if the reads had weak V/J assignments (E-value above 1e-6), no CDR3, stop codons, out-of-frame junctions, or ambiguous translated residues. V3J clonotypes were defined as sequences sharing the same inferred V gene, J gene, and CDR3 amino acid sequence. The percentage overlap between two repertoires was calculated by dividing the number of shared unique clonotypes by the size of the smaller repertoire. RTK rarefaction, the Chao1 estimator, and Recon v2.1 estimates of unobserved clonotypes were used to assess repertoire richness. OLGA was used to compute generation probabilities for all TCRbeta clonotypes that the gDNA method yielded from four donors. Entries here come from immuneACCESS through TCRdb and include only in-frame sequences with V and J called. Some clones fail to appear in such tables; in the studies checked, an unresolved V gene covers under half of the shortfall, and the cause of the remainder is unknown. The V and J calls and the clone size are those of that table, but D and trimming were determined from the DNA. The sample has around 2.5 million clones on record, approximately 93% of them singletons. The ten largest clones represent 0.36% of the sample.

The donors were healthy, HIV-negative adults with no recently reported acute infections or vaccinations. Only Caucasian adults living in Nashville, Tennessee, USA were represented among the donors. Magnetic negative selection was used to enrich CD4+ T cells, after which naive cells were positively selected on CD45RA and the negative fraction became the memory subset. Blood was collected by leukapheresis, and PBMCs were isolated by Ficoll-Histopaque density gradient centrifugation and then cryopreserved in liquid nitrogen vapor phase. Analytical flow cytometry was used to check the purity and quantity of every magnetically sorted T cell population. From each sorted fraction, genomic DNA was isolated and quantified by UV absorbance on a Nanodrop 2000c. What the authors observed across the whole study: Even with the large sequencing depth, rarefaction of the sorted-subset datasets indicated that sequencing was incomplete. Compared with non-shared clonotypes, clonotypes shared by all four sorted-subset donors had higher generation probabilities. Sampling was limited to blood, and TCR repertoires in tissue likely differ from TCR repertoires in blood. Pairwise subsampling led to the expectation that sequencing depth would affect the degree of clonotype sharing among donors. Because the study included only a small number of donors, the genetic and exposure-history diversity represented was limited. Larger estimated clonotype richness was generally found for naive subsets than for memory subsets. Around 5% of naive CD4, roughly 3.5% of naive CD8, roughly 2.4% of memory CD4, and more than 0.35% of memory CD8 clonotypes were shared across a few donors.

The sequence was collected from a man between 18 and 35 years old in good health. Some clones in this sample may be carry-over from other donors' samples. Material for sequencing was naive CD4+ T cells from PBMCs. Explained via the paper, the cell subset or site label denotes: CD45RA+ positively selected.

The CDR3 protein: CASSLSPTGVYGYTF. The DNA sequence follows: TGTGCCAGCAGTTTAAGCCCCACAGGGGTCTATGGCTACACCTTC. Recombination joined TRBV27 with TRBJ1-2; the central 7 bases match TRBD1. The CDR3, from cysteine to phenylalanine, totals 15 residues. The entry retains the CDR3 DNA only, 45 bases that are in frame from base 1. The germline V end is reduced by 2 bases and the J end by 4 bases; junction bases left unmatched: 7. The germline V gene (reference sequence) provides CDR1 MNHEY and CDR2 SMNVEV.